A single T cell receptor (beta chain) is shown here with its context. The sample contains more than one DNA sequence encoding this CDR3. Sample treatment: roughly 20 received Ad26.COV2.S at low or high dose, single or two shots; about 5 received placebo; per-sample allocation not given. Sampling was done on day 63 after the first vaccine or placebo injection. This specimen comes from a study of Ad26.COV2.S vaccination and SARS-CoV-2 variants. Study-level background: Intramuscularly, Ad26.COV2.S was given either once or twice, 56 days apart.

The CDR3 length is 12 residues. In germline, CDR1 is SGHRS, CDR2 YFSETQ. Trimming cost V 0 bases and J 4 bases, with 4 bases left between them. Sequencing was performed with immunoSEQ multiplex PCR; in TCRdb, only in-frame clones are kept and a portion is missing. The sample lists around 300,000 clones, 90% occurring once. The sequence was collected from a person aged 18-65 years who received the Ad26.COV2.S COVID-19 vaccine or a placebo. Here the sequenced sample was peripheral blood, taken in a trial of Ad26.COV2.S vaccine versus placebo. The chain uses TRBV5-1 and TRBJ1-2; no clear D. The CDR3: CASSLEGYGYTF. The CDR3 DNA follows: TGCGCCAGCAGCTTGGAAGGCTATGGCTACACCTTC.